This paragraph covers one TCR beta chain sequence. The data are from a study of blood T cell repertoires in COVID-19. Study in general: PBMCs, B-cell-depleted T cells, or T cells provided the cDNA or gDNA that made up the material.

As originally analysed: Reference gene primer amplification gave nucleated cell count estimates. Method: immunoSEQ multiplex PCR; TCRdb's copy keeps in-frame clones and lacks some. V, J and clone size are taken as reported in that table, and D and trimming were inferred from the DNA itself. The sample consists of roughly 66,000 clones, roughly nine tenths of them appearing once. V was clipped by 3 bases and J by 1 base; unmatched bases: 4. The CDR3 is 15 amino acids. CDR1 and CDR2 (germline): GTSNPN, SVGIG (reference sequence). Material for sequencing was peripheral blood. The genes are TRBV30 and TRBJ2-3; 10 nucleotides align to TRBD2. The origin of this receptor is a human donor in a cohort sampled during active COVID-19. This chain's CDR3 is CAWSLAGDGTDTQYF. The CDR3 DNA is TGTGCCTGGAGCCTAGCGGGAGACGGCACAGATACGCAGTATTTT. The entire variable domain, with the rest obtained from reference TRBV30 and TRBJ2-3, is as follows: SQTIHQWPATLVQPVGSPLSLECTVEGTSNPNLYWYRQAAGRGLQLLFYSVGIGQISSEVPQNLSASRPQDRQFILSSKKLLLSDSGFYLCAWSLAGDGTDTQYFGPGTRLTVL.